This T cell receptor (beta chain) was retrieved from a study of technical replicates of blood from several donors. The CDR3 sequence is 14 residues long. Trimming removed 6 bases from V and 5 bases from J, with 14 bases in between. Germline CDR1 and CDR2: MNHEY and SVGAGI. This clone appeared a single time. The assay was immunoSEQ multiplex PCR, and TCRdb's table has in-frame clones only and misses some. The table has approximately 85,000 clones, 85% to 95% seen once. The source material was T cells isolated from PBMCs. The J gene is TRBJ1-3, the V gene TRBV6-5; tentative D call: TRBD1 (6 bases). The source is a human donor in good health. CDR3 DNA: TGTGCCAGCAGCTCACCAGGGGCAAGAAACACCATATATTTT. The encoded protein is CASSSPGARNTIYF.